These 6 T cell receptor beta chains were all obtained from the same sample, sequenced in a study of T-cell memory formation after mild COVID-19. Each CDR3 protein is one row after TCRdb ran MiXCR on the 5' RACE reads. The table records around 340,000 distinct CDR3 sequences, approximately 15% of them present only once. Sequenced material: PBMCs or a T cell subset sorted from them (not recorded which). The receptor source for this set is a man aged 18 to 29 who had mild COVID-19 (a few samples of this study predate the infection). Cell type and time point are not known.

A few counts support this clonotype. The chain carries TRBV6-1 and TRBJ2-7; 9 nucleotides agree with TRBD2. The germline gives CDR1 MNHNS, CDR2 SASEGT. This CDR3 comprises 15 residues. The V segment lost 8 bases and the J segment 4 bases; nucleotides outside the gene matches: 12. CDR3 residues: CASSREGSGGYEQYV. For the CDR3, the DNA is TGTGCCAGCTCCAGAGAAGGTAGCGGGGGTTACGAGCAGTACGTC.

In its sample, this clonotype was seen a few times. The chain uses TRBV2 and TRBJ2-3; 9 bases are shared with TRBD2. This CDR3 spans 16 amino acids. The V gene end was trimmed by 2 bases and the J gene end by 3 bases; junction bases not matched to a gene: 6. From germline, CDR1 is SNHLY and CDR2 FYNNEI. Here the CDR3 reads CASSEQWLAGTDTQYF. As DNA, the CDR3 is TGTGCCAGCAGTGAACAATGGCTAGCGGGGACAGATACGCAGTATTTT.

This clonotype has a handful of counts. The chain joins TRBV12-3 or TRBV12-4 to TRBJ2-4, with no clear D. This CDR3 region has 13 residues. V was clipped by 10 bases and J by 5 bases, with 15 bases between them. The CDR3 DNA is TGTGCCATTACCTCCCGAAACGAAAACATTCAGTACTTC. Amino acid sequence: CAITSRNENIQYF.

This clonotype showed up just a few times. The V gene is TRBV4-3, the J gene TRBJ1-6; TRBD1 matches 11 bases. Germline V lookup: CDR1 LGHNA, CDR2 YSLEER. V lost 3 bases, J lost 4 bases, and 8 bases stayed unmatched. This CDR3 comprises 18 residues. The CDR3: CASSQEPGQGVYNSPLHF. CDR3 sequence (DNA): TGCGCCAGCAGCCAGGAACCGGGACAGGGGGTTTATAATTCACCCCTCCACTTT.

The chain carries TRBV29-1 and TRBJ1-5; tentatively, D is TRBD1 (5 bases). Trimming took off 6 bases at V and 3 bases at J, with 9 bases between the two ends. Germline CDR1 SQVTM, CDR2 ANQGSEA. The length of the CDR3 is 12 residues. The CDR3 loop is CSVGGVNQPQHF. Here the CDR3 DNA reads TGCAGCGTGGGAGGGGTCAATCAGCCCCAGCATTTT.

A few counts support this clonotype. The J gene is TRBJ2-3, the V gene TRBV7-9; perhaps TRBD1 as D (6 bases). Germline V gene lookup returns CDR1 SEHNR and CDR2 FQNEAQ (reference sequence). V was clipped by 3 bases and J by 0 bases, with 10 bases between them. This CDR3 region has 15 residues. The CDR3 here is CASSLWTASTDTQYF. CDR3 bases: TGTGCCAGCAGCTTGTGGACAGCCAGCACAGATACGCAGTATTTT.